The present T cell receptor beta chain was sequenced within a study of shared clonotypes between healthy human individuals. TCRdb's copy holds only in-frame clones and misses some; the assay was immunoSEQ multiplex PCR. Among under 850,000 clones listed, over 60% were seen once. V was clipped by 5 bases and J by 1 base, with 12 bases between them. There are 14 residues in the CDR3. Germline lookup yields CDR1 SGHVS and CDR2 FNYEAQ. Regarding the study as a whole: Shared clonotypes: roughly 4.5% naive CD4, roughly 4% naive CD8, around 2.4% memory CD4, approximately 0.37% memory CD8.

Remarks on this clone: Its antigen remains unknown.

The chain is built from TRBV7-6 and TRBJ2-7; D possibly corresponds to TRBD2 (5 bases). The receptor comes from a woman aged 25-40 years in good health. The sequencing sample was made of memory CD4+ T cells sorted from blood. Noted subset: CD45RA-negative fraction. CDR3 amino acids: CASSPEAVSYEQYF. CDR3 sequence (DNA): TGTGCCAGCAGCCCTGAAGCGGTTTCCTACGAGCAGTACTTC.